This T cell receptor beta chain derives from a study of T cell responses to AZD1222 COVID-19 vaccine (dated by TCRdb to the early 2020s). Concerning the study at large: AZD1222 recipients with second doses at about 4 weeks or about 12 weeks were pooled, because spike-specific TCR depth and breadth did not differ between schedules. TCR sequencing was performed for roughly 250 trial participants, of whom 200 to 220 were given two doses of AZD1222 and around 25 were given two doses of MenACWY control vaccine. Trial participants were enrolled by age into subgroups of 18-55, 56-69 and 70-plus years, and around 140, 26 and 57 TCR-sequenced participants, respectively, were included in these subgroups.

The CDR3 regions of human TCRbeta chains were analyzed by immunosequencing. In the paper's pipeline: Repertoire TCRs were matched against a reference library of SARS-CoV-2-specific TCRs generated with the MIRA antigen-specificity platform. Breadth was defined as the fraction of unique TCRs that were SARS-CoV-2-associated, and depth was defined as the fraction of total T cells that were SARS-CoV-2-associated. Using the MIRA data, each spike-specific TCR was mapped to the spike region that the TCR reacts to and placed in a CD4 or CD8 class. Log10-transformed breadth and depth values were compared by one-way ANOVA with Sidak's multiple comparisons tests. TCRdb holds this immuneACCESS table with in-frame rearrangements only. Some clones are missing; in checked studies, unresolved V genes explain under half, and the rest has no known cause. V, J and clone size reflect that table, while D and trimming were determined from the DNA. This sample has about 55,000 clones in its table, and 70% to 90% of those were observed once. The top ten clonotypes cover under 5% of the sample.

The germline V gene (reference sequence) supplies CDR1 SGHNT and CDR2 YYREEE. The CDR3 starts with the cysteine, ends with the phenylalanine, and has 16 residues. The only DNA kept is the CDR3, 48 bases in frame from the first base. Here V drops 0 bases and J drops 1 base, and the junction holds 2 bases not matched to any gene. This clone has only a few counts. The specificity of this receptor is unknown. Within one base of it there is no much larger clone, and no base qualities were kept. Study-wide conclusions, independent of this receptor: Vaccine-associated CD4 TCRs spanned the whole spike protein, with dominant responses in regions 160-218 and 743-854. Most participants were white British and females outnumbered males, and the authors suggested that clonal diversity may have been underestimated. Conclusions about previously exposed vaccinees were limited because only a handful of AZD1222 recipients were SARS-CoV-2 seropositive at baseline. Reportedly, close to half of the unique spike-specific TCRs recognized epitopes lying outside the regions that are mutated in the B.1.351 and B.1.1.7 variants. The 56-69-year group was small, and its depth increase did not reach significance, likely because of low power. Because no day 14 peak-response samples were available, the repertoires could be characterized only after the peak T cell response. After two AZD1222 doses, both the breadth and the depth of spike-specific TCRs were significantly higher than at day 0 and than in MenACWY recipients.

The time point label here, explained by the study, means: baseline before first vaccination. Vaccinee samples came from UK trials COV001 and COV002, including a single-blind randomized controlled phase 2/3 trial of AZD1222 (ChAdOx1 nCoV-19) in healthy adults. Trial participant PBMC samples were collected at day 0 and day 28 after the second dose for TCRbeta chain sequencing. The clonotype was recovered from an adult in good health. The material was peripheral blood, obtained on day 0 of AZD1222 vaccination. The chain couples TRBV5-4 to TRBJ1-2; TRBD1 aligns with 11 central bases. The CDR3 amino acid sequence is: CASSLGDRGYNYGYTF. The nucleotide sequence is TGTGCCAGCAGCTTGGGGGACAGGGGGTATAACTATGGCTACACCTTC.